This passage covers 6 T cell receptor beta chains from one sample sequenced in a study of T-cell memory formation after mild COVID-19. TCRdb analysed the 5' RACE reads with MiXCR anew, one entry per CDR3 protein. The sample contains approximately 180,000 distinct CDR3 sequences, around 15% of which appear only once. Sequenced input: PBMCs or a T cell subset sorted from them (not recorded which). Every receptor here comes from an adult woman who had mild COVID-19 (a few samples of this study predate the infection). Cell type and time point are not known.

In its sample, this clonotype was seen many times. The V gene is TRBV12-3 or TRBV12-4, the J gene TRBJ2-7, with TRBD1 identical over 7 bases. The trim removed 5 bases at V and 1 base at J, leaving 11 bases unmatched. The CDR3 sequence is 16 residues long. CDR3 nucleotides: TGTGCCAGCAGTCTTTATGGGCAGGGGGTGTCCTACGAGCAGTACTTC. Translated, it gives CASSLYGQGVSYEQYF.

This clonotype appeared a few times. The V gene is TRBV20-1, the J gene TRBJ1-5; D gene uncertain. This CDR3 is 16 amino acids long. Germline V gene lookup returns CDR1 DFQATT and CDR2 SNEGSKA (reference sequence). The ends were cut back, 5 bases at V and 0 bases at J, with 17 bases in the middle. The CDR3, as DNA: TGCAGTGCTCCCAGTGGGGTTGCCTATAGCAATCAGCCCCAGCATTTT. This gives the protein CSAPSGVAYSNQPQHF.

This chain joins TRBV7-9 and TRBJ2-7, with 7 bases fitting TRBD1. V dropped 2 bases and J dropped 3; count of bases not matched to a gene: 4. The length of the CDR3 is 14 residues. Germline CDR1 SEHNR, CDR2 FQNEAQ (reference sequence). DNA of the CDR3: TGTGCCAGCAGCTTATCCGCAGGGGGCTACGAGCAGTACTTC. As protein: CASSLSAGGYEQYF.

The V and J genes are TRBV29-1 and TRBJ2-6; unclear D gene. Germline assignment: CDR1 SQVTM and CDR2 ANQGSEA. Trimming removed 5 bases at V and 0 bases at J, with 5 bases between. This CDR3 contains 13 residues. CDR3 sequence (DNA): TGCAGCGTTATGAGCTCTGGGGCCAACGTCCTGACTTTC. Amino acid sequence: CSVMSSGANVLTF.

This clonotype was counted between two and nine times. V gene TRBV18 combines with J gene TRBJ2-7, with a tentative D call TRBD1 (6 bases). In germline, CDR1 is KGHSH, CDR2 LQKENI. Between the trimmed V and J ends, which lost 3 bases and 2 bases, there was a span of 20 bases. The CDR3 covers 17 residues. The CDR3 here is CASSPTGTGPLPYEQYF. The CDR3 bases are TGTGCCAGCTCACCTACAGGAACAGGGCCTCTTCCCTACGAGCAGTACTTC. The entire variable domain, with the rest obtained from reference TRBV18 and TRBJ2-7, is as follows: NAGVMQNPRHLVRRRGQEARLRCSPMKGHSHVYWYRQLPEEGLKFMVYLQKENIIDESGMPKERFSAEFPKEGPSILRIQQVVRGDSAAYFCASSPTGTGPLPYEQYFGPGTRLTVT.

As for this clonotype: The CDR3 does not close with the conserved phenylalanine or tryptophan, likely indicating a read error. This chain connects TRBV5-1 to TRBJ1-2; 9 bases map to TRBD1. V gave up 5 bases and J gave up 4 bases; unmatched junction bases: 6. The CDR3 spans 14 residues. The V gene's germline CDR1 is SGHRS and CDR2 YFSETQ. The CDR3 sequence is CASSFGTGIYGYTV. CDR3 sequence (DNA): TGCGCCAGCAGTTTCGGGACAGGGATCTATGGCTACACCGTC.